This TCR beta chain was identified in a study of blood T cells in healthy people across ages (dated by TCRdb to the mid-2010s). Turning to the overall study: Template switching captured roughly one uniquely barcoded TCR beta cDNA molecule per two T cells in model experiments. Age-related changes in TCR beta repertoire diversity were measured in the study by deep sequencing normalized with unique cDNA molecular identifiers. The donors were split into four age groups: young (average approximately 16 years), middle-aged (about 40), aged (roughly 60) and long-lived (under 90). To avoid experimental bias, donors of different ages were distributed randomly across sequencing lanes. For two donors (one aged 18 to 29 and one aged 80 or older), the study analyzed two additional independent replicas of 1 million unique cDNA reads from the same blood draw.

The library was generated by 5' RACE. Sequenced on an Illumina HiSeq 2500. A second PCR of roughly 7 to 12 cycles was performed with a sample-barcoded 5' primer and a J-beta primer mix. A unique molecular identifier was introduced onto each TCR beta cDNA molecule by a template-switch 5' adaptor carrying 12 random nucleotides. Each sample yielded at least 3 million CDR3-containing paired-end reads. All of the RNA was converted into first-strand cDNA using the Mint cDNA synthesis kit, with a TRBC-specific oligonucleotide serving as the primer. Following uracil-DNA glycosylase treatment, all cDNA underwent a first 18-cycle PCR with the universal primers M1SS and BC2_uni_R. For the original study's pipeline: For normalization, 1 million high-quality reads were randomly selected from each sample, with every read carrying a distinct molecular identifier. Instead of being binned into consensus sequences, reads with shared molecular identifiers were discarded. CDR3 identification, clonotype clustering and error correction used MiTCR with a Q25 quality threshold and the strictest error-elimination algorithm. Lower-bound total TCR beta diversity was estimated with a nonparametric unseen species model using Euler transformation. Through fastp at Q25 and MiXCR, TCRdb rebuilt clones from the public reads, retaining in-frame beta chains. CDR3 protein sequences are deduplicated, and each keeps its most common genes and DNA. TCRdb assigned the V and J calls; the authors' analysis was not used. Within this sample are 850,000 to 1,000,000 distinct CDR3 sequences, with roughly 51% of them counted one time only. The ten largest clonotypes hold about 21% of the sample.

Systemically healthy Caucasian individuals from Russia, 39 in total and aged 6 to 90 years, were included as donors. Each donor gave approximately 9.3 milliliters of peripheral blood, collected into EDTA-treated Vacutainer tubes. Ficoll-Paque density-gradient centrifugation was used to isolate PBMCs, with at least 6.5 million obtained per sample. Total RNA, at least 6 micrograms per sample, was extracted from PBMCs with Trizol reagent. The percentages of naive CD45RAhigh/CD27high T cells were determined by flow cytometry on a PBMC aliquot from every donor. For CDR1 and CDR2, the germline V gene (reference sequence) lists DFQATT and SNEGSKA. Counted from cysteine to phenylalanine, this CDR3 has 13 amino acids. Only the CDR3 DNA stays, 39 bases, in frame from base 1. V and J lose 2 bases and 6 bases, and a span of 11 bases separates them. As to this clonotype: The antigen it recognizes is unknown. Base qualities were left out, and no much larger clone turns up one base away.

The investigation overall reported the following: Observed TCR beta diversity per million T cells fell roughly linearly with age, and a significant reduction was already apparent by age about 36. Compared with the aged group, the long-lived group had more naive CD4+ T cells, fewer expanded clones and increased TCR diversity, a pattern suggesting age selection. Because profiling used bulk unsorted PBMCs, naive and antigen-experienced compartments could not be compared conclusively. Estimates of total diversity from one million sequenced T cells were regarded as lower bounds and underestimates. There was a strong correlation between observed TCR beta diversity and the percentage of naive T cells measured by flow cytometry. The CMV infection status of donors was not known, potentially confounding age-related changes in expanded clonotypes.

This sequence uses TRBV20-1 and TRBJ2-1, with no confident D gene call. This clonotype was sampled from an older woman in good health. Sequencing used blood. The bases read TGCAGTGCTAGAAGTACCCTGGGCAATGAGCAGTTCTTC. This is translated as CSARSTLGNEQFF.